This TCR beta chain was recorded in a study of shared clonotypes between healthy human individuals. Study-level background: Three CD4 naive, three CD4 memory, two CD8 naive and one CD8 memory plate were used per donor.

This clone was seen more than once but under ten times. Generated by immunoSEQ multiplex PCR, the TCRdb table keeps only in-frame clones and is missing some. This sample yields some 2,500,000 clones, of which less than 95% are seen a single time; around 0.35% belongs to the top ten. V lost 2 bases to trimming and J lost 9 bases, with 10 bases between them. The V gene's germline CDR1 is GTSNPN and CDR2 SVGIG (reference sequence). The CDR3 is 11 residues long. Material: naive CD4+ T cells from PBMCs. The subset: CD45RA+ positively selected. The rearrangement joins TRBV30 to TRBJ1-2; D remains unclear. The TCR comes from a man between 18 and 29 years old in good health. Some clones in this sample may be carry-over from other donors' samples. CDR3 loop: CAWSKTGSYTF. The CDR3 coding sequence is TGTGCCTGGAGTAAAACTGGGAGCTACACCTTC.